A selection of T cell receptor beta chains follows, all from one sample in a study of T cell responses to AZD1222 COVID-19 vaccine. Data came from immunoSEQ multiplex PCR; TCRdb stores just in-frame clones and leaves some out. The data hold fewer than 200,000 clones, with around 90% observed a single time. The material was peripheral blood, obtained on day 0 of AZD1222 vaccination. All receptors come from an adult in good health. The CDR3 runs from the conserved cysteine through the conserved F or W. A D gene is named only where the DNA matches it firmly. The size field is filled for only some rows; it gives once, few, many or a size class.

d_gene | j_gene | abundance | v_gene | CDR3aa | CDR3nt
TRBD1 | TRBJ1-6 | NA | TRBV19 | CASREQGVVSYNSPLHF | TGTGCCAGTAGGGAACAGGGGGTTGTCTCCTATAATTCACCCCTCCACTTT
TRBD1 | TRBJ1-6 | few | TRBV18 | CASSPRPGTGEANSPLHF | TGTGCCAGCTCACCTCGTCCCGGGACAGGGGAGGCTAATTCACCCCTCCACTTT
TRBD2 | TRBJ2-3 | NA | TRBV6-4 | CASSEGGGYTDTQYF | TGTGCCAGCAGTGAAGGCGGGGGGTACACAGATACGCAGTATTTT
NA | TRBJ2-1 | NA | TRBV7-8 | CASSPGTPIGEQFF | TGTGCCAGCAGCCCCGGGACTCCGATTGGTGAGCAGTTCTTC
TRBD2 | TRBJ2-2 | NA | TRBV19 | CASSFPGLATGELFF | TGTGCCAGTAGTTTCCCGGGACTAGCGACCGGGGAGCTGTTTTTT
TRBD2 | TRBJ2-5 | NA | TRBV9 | CASSPGTSGAETQYF | TGTGCCAGCAGCCCCGGGACTAGCGGGGCTGAGACCCAGTACTTC
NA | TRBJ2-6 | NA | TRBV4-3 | CASSQTGPYSGANVLTF | TGCGCCAGCAGCCAGACTGGTCCCTACTCTGGGGCCAACGTCCTGACTTTC
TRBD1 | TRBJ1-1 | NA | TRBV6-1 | CASSEPSIGGGEAFF | TGTGCCAGCAGTGAACCCTCTATAGGGGGCGGAGAAGCTTTCTTT
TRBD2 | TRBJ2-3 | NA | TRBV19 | CASSVSGSGRTSTDTQYF | TGTGCCAGTAGTGTGTCGGGTAGCGGGAGAACTAGCACAGATACGCAGTATTTT
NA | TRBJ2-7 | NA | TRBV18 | CASSGMDEREQYF | TGTGCCAGCTCAGGGATGGACGAGCGGGAGCAGTACTTC
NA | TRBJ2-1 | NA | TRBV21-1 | CASSKDYRGTGGPSSYNEQFF | TGTGCCAGCAGCAAAGATTATAGGGGGACAGGGGGCCCGAGCTCCTACAATGAGCAGTTCTTC
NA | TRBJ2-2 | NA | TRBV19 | CASSPGTSRGELFF | TGTGCCAGTAGTCCCGGGACCTCGCGGGGGGAGCTGTTTTTT
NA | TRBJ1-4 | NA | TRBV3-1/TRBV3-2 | CASSQDQSAHEKLFF | TGTGCCAGCAGCCAAGATCAATCCGCCCATGAAAAACTGTTTTTT
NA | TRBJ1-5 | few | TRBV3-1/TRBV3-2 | CASSQDGGPNQPQHF | TGTGCCAGCAGCCAAGACGGAGGGCCCAATCAGCCCCAGCATTTT
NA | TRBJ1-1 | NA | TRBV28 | CASSPAGAGNTEAFF | TGTGCCAGCAGCCCGGCCGGGGCCGGGAACACTGAAGCTTTCTTT
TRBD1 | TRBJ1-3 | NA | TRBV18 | CASSPWDSSSGNTIYF | TGTGCCAGCTCACCGTGGGACAGCAGCTCTGGAAACACCATATATTTT
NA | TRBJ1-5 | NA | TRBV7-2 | CASSQIRDMGNQPQHF | TGTGCCAGCAGCCAAATCAGGGATATGGGCAATCAGCCCCAGCATTTT
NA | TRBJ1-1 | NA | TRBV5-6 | CASSLVVAREGEAFF | TGTGCCAGCAGCTTGGTGGTCGCACGAGAGGGGGAAGCTTTCTTT
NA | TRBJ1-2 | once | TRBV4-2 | CASSQDRKQGPYGYTF | TGTGCCAGCAGCCAAGATCGAAAACAGGGACCCTATGGCTACACCTTC
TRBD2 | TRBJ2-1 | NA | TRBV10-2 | CASRTSGGSSYNEQFF | TGCGCCAGCAGGACTAGCGGGGGTAGCTCCTACAATGAGCAGTTCTTC
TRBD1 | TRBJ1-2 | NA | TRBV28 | CASTSRGEANYGYTF | TGTGCCAGCACTTCCAGGGGGGAGGCCAACTATGGCTACACCTTC
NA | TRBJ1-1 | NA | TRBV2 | CATLRGGNREAFF | TGTGCCACCCTAAGGGGGGGAAACCGAGAAGCTTTCTTT
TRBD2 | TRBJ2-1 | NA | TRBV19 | CASSISGLAGFSSYNEQFF | TGTGCCAGTAGTATTTCGGGACTAGCGGGATTTAGCTCCTACAATGAGCAGTTCTTC
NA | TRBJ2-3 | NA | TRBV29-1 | CSVEEVKGRDTQYF | TGCAGCGTTGAAGAGGTGAAGGGTCGGGATACGCAGTATTTT
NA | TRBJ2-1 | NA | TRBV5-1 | CASMGEQSYNEQFF | TGCGCCAGCATGGGGGAGCAATCCTACAATGAGCAGTTCTTC
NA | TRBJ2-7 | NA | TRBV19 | CASSIIQGTLSEQYF | TGTGCCAGTAGTATTATCCAGGGGACACTTAGCGAGCAGTACTTC
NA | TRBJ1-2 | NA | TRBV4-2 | CASRRDRQEASSYTF | TGTGCCAGCAGGAGAGACAGGCAGGAGGCTAGTAGCTACACCTTC
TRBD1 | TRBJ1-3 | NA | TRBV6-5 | CASSYTGQGAGNTIYF | TGTGCCAGCAGTTACACCGGACAGGGGGCTGGAAACACCATATATTTT
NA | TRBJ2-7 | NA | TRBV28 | CASSTTRTVTYEQYF | TGTGCCAGCAGTACCACACGGACGGTTACCTACGAGCAGTACTTC
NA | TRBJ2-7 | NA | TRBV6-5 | CASRTNYEQYF | TGTGCCAGCAGAACTAACTACGAGCAGTACTTC
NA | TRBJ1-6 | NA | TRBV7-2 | CASSLVPTSDSPLHF | TGTGCCAGCAGCTTAGTTCCGACCTCCGATTCACCCCTCCACTTT
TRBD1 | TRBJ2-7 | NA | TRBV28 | CASNLQGPYEQYF | TGTGCCAGCAACTTACAGGGGCCCTACGAGCAGTACTTC
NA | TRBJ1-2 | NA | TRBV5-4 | CASSYTGWGGGYTF | TGTGCCAGCAGTTATACAGGCTGGGGAGGAGGCTACACCTTC